This T cell receptor (beta chain) emerged from a study of cytomegalovirus exposure and HLA in healthy donors. PCR employed 60 Vbeta and 13 Jbeta primers. Here immunoSEQ multiplex PCR was the method, and the copy in TCRdb shows in-frame clones only, minus some. The sample lists about 110,000 clones; 76% were seen once. To note about this clone: The antigen remains unidentified. At one boundary the junction diverges from the germline segment, which might be a read error.

The CDR3 totals 15 residues. CDR1 SSHAT and CDR2 FNYEAQ come from the germline V gene (reference sequence). Study results and limitations: The authors later found HLA-associated TCR beta chains more clonally expanded than equally common others. Apart from CMV serostatus, no immune exposure information was available.

The rearrangement links TRBV7-7 to TRBJ2-5, with 7 bases aligning to TRBD1. Sequencing was done on a sample of PBMCs. The TCR sequence derives from a man between 35 and 55 years old in good health and CMV-seropositive. The CDR3 is CASSSLDRASETQYF. CDR3 DNA sequence: TGTGCTAGCAGCTCCCTAGACAGGGCTTCGGAGACCCAGTACTTC.